This T cell receptor beta chain derives from a study of human T cells and chemical hapten exposure. Study at large: Alopecia areata, totalis or universalis was found in mostly female patients.

In the library, unique molecular identifiers were attached to individual cDNA molecules. TCRdb used MiXCR to reprocess the RACE reads, holding one entry per CDR3 protein. Seen here are around 95,000 distinct CDR3 sequences, 10% to 14% observed once, and the top ten hold around 3.3%. Indicated time point: pre-sensitization, week 0. As for treatment: therapeutic diphenylcyclopropenone sensitization with weekly scalp DPC. Participating donors were patients with alopecia, aged 18 to 70 years, considered appropriate candidates for DPC. This clonotype was picked up a small number of times. The sequence was obtained from a woman in her sixties with alopecia areata. Some clones in this sample may be carry-over from other donors' samples. Sequenced material: whole blood, taken in connection with sensitization to the hapten diphenylcyclopropenone (DPC).

CDR3 in amino acids: CAIRGSGTGDNTEAFF. The DNA of the CDR3 is TGTGCCATCAGGGGTAGTGGGACAGGGGACAACACTGAAGCTTTCTTT. The chain couples TRBV10-3 to TRBJ1-1; 10 bases align to TRBD1. Germline CDR1 reads ENHRY; CDR2 reads SYGVKD. V shed 6 bases, J shed 2 bases, and the junction held 9 bases outside the gene matches. The CDR3 is 16 residues long.